This note documents a single TCR beta chain sequence. Its antigen is as yet unknown. These data are taken from a study of graft-versus-host responses after intestinal transplantation. For the study at large: Anti-thymocyte globulin induction was given to all recipients, followed by tacrolimus and steroids for 2 to 3 years. Broader study findings: Individuals who had graft-donor T cell macrochimerism had allografts that showed high graft-versus-host to host-versus-graft clonal ratios.

Profiling relied on immunoSEQ multiplex PCR, and the TCRdb table lists in-frame clones only, not all of them. The sample has about 99,000 clones, roughly 87% seen once. The CDR3 runs to 14 residues. Trimming shortened V by 5 bases and J by 3 bases, and 13 bases separated the two germline ends. Germline CDR1 SGHTA, CDR2 FQGNSA. The sequences come from unstimulated CD4+ T cells sorted from spleen or lymph node cells, collected before intestinal transplant. The genes are TRBV7-2 and TRBJ1-2, with D hard to call. The clonotype was recovered from a human donor who received an intestinal transplant. CDR3 DNA sequence: TGTGCCAGCAGCCGAGGCCCCGGCGACTATGGCTACACCTTC. It encodes CASSRGPGDYGYTF.